The entry below describes one T cell receptor beta chain. There are a few counts of this clonotype. The target of this receptor is not known. No much larger clone exists at a distance of one base, and base qualities are not known. PBMCs were isolated by Ficoll-Paque density gradient centrifugation. Sequencing took place on an Illumina NovaSeq 6000. Using 5'RACE with constant-segment primers, TCRalpha and TCRbeta cDNA libraries were constructed, with sample barcodes and unique molecular identifiers added in the process. RNA was extracted from every sample with Trizol reagent. Library amplification was performed in two PCR steps, and a second sample barcode and Illumina TruSeq adapters were introduced in the second step. Sequencing of the libraries was done on an Illumina NovaSeq, producing 2 x 150 bp paired-end reads. For the original study's pipeline: Demultiplexing of reads and collapsing into UMI-guided consensus sequences were performed with migec v1.2.7. Using mixcr v2.1.11, UMI consensuses were aligned to TRA and TRB V and J templates and then assembled into clonotypes. A clonotype was counted as expanded or contracted only if both edgeR and NoisET called the change significant, with noise models trained on biological replicates. For edgeR calls, the thresholds were a false discovery rate-adjusted p below 0.01 and a log2 fold-change of 1. PCA with hierarchical clustering of max-normalized trajectories of the 1000 most abundant clonotypes was used as exploratory dynamics analysis. The CD4 or CD8 phenotype of responding clones was assigned using the separately sequenced CD4+ and CD8+ repertoires. TCRdb reran the public reads through fastp at Q25 and MiXCR, keeping productive beta chains. Here each entry gathers all rows of one CDR3 protein and keeps the most common genes and DNA. The authors' filters were not applied to this entry. The sample table contains about 260,000 distinct CDR3 sequences; only one count was recorded for approximately 15% of them. The top ten constitute 22% of the sample.

These data belong to a study of T-cell memory formation after mild COVID-19 (dated by TCRdb to about 2021). At the level of the whole study: TCR sequence clusters from the two donors were largely donor specific. In a couple of donors, T-cell clones that expanded and contracted after mild COVID-19 were tracked by sequencing TCRalpha and TCRbeta repertoires over time. The cohort was made up of two young adult volunteers, one female and one male, who were previously healthy.

The research as a whole found: The study covered only two mild cases, and larger cohorts including severe cases with pre-infection samples were considered necessary. Contracting CD4+ clones turned up mainly in the CM and EM memory subsets, whereas EMRA was where CD8+ clones were enriched. The second-wave clones that peaked on day 37 were not confirmed to be SARS-CoV-2 specific. Balanced CD4/CD8 phenotypes were observed for clones contracting from day 15 to 85, whereas a bias towards CD4+ was observed for a second wave of clones expanding from day 15 to 37. Some responding clones were found in pre-infection memory, which suggests that pre-existing cross-reactive memory T cells took part in the SARS-CoV-2 response.

The CDR3 covers 15 residues, taking in both the cysteine and the phenylalanine. Only the CDR3 region is kept as DNA, spanning 45 bases read in frame from base 1. Deletion took 0 bases off V and 3 bases off J, with a span of 11 bases between the germline ends. The germline V gene (reference sequence) supplies CDR1 LNHNV and CDR2 YYDKDF. This sequence uses TRBV15 and TRBJ1-1; the D gene is not confidently resolved. Sequences were obtained from PBMCs or a T cell subset sorted from them (not recorded which). The receptor was isolated from a young man who had mild COVID-19 (a few samples of this study predate the infection). The sample titles of this study are shuffled in the database, so cell type and time point are left out; the donor was told from shared clones. The nucleotides read TGTGCCACCAGCAGAGACCTGGGGTGGGACACTGAAGCTTTCTTT. Protein translation: CATSRDLGWDTEAFF.